The 21 T cell receptor beta chains below come from one sample, sequenced in a study of T cell responses to AZD1222 COVID-19 vaccine. Clones were read by immunoSEQ multiplex PCR, and TCRdb kept only the in-frame ones, dropping some. The sample holds 160,000 or so clones, about 92% seen once. This specimen consisted of peripheral blood, obtained on day 0 of AZD1222 vaccination. The receptors derive from an adult in good health.

Only one count was recorded for this clone. The V and J genes are TRBV29-1 and TRBJ1-6; maybe TRBD1 (6 bases). The germline V gene encodes CDR1 SQVTM and CDR2 ANQGSEA. The CDR3 runs 13 residues. With 4 bases removed from V and 8 bases from J, the gap between germline ends came to 12 bases. This CDR3 is CSVGAGVDSPLHF. The CDR3 DNA follows: TGCAGCGTTGGGGCAGGGGTGGATTCACCCCTCCACTTT.

The chain uses TRBV30 and TRBJ1-2; no firm D call. V was cut by 0 bases and J by 8 bases, with 13 bases left in between. The CDR3 is 13 amino acids. Germline V lookup: CDR1 GTSNPN, CDR2 SVGIG (reference sequence). CDR3 bases: TGTGCCTGGAGTGTGGCGGGCGCTGTAGGCTACACCTTC. It encodes CAWSVAGAVGYTF.

The chain employs TRBV4-2 and TRBJ2-1, with 8 bases lining up with TRBD2. After removal of 7 bases from V and 5 bases from J, the junction contained 16 bases not matched to a gene. The CDR3 loop spans 17 amino acids. Germline V gene data show CDR1 as LGHNA and CDR2 as YNFKEQ. The CDR3 protein is CASTHRALAERDNEQFF. Written as DNA, the CDR3 is TGTGCCAGCACCCACCGGGCACTAGCGGAAAGGGACAATGAGCAGTTCTTC.

The chain carries TRBV6-5 and TRBJ2-7; no firm D call. The V and J ends lost 0 bases and 2 bases respectively, with 8 bases between them. CDR3 length equals 14 residues. Per the germline V gene, CDR1 is MNHEY and CDR2 is SVGAGI. The CDR3 DNA reads TGTGCCAGCAGTTACTCTGGCCGGACCTACGAGCAGTACTTC. Its protein product is CASSYSGRTYEQYF.

V and J are TRBV18 and TRBJ1-5; unclear D gene. The CDR3 totals 15 residues. The germline CDR1 and CDR2 sequences are KGHSH and LQKENI. V was shortened by 1 base and J by 5 bases, with 12 bases between the two germline ends. The CDR3 DNA reads as TGTGCCAGCTCACCACTGGGCAGGTTTGATCAGCCCCAGCATTTT. Protein: CASSPLGRFDQPQHF. The entire variable domain, with the rest obtained from reference TRBV18 and TRBJ1-5, is as follows: NAGVMQNPRHLVRRRGQEARLRCSPMKGHSHVYWYRQLPEEGLKFMVYLQKENIIDESGMPKERFSAEFPKEGPSILRIQQVVRGDSAAYFCASSPLGRFDQPQHFGDGTRLSIL.

In DNA, the CDR3 is TGTGCCAGCAGCTTAGATCGCATCTCCTACAATGAGCAGTTCTTC. Translated: CASSLDRISYNEQFF. The chain uses TRBV11-2 and TRBJ2-1; the D is unclear. V lost 0 bases and J 0 bases, leaving 6 bases between the germline ends. Germline-derived CDR1 and CDR2 are SGHAT and FQNNGV. CDR3 size: 15 residues.

This chain joins TRBV9 and TRBJ2-2; TRBD1 is a possible D gene (6 bases). This CDR3 region has 16 residues. V was cut by 0 bases and J by 4 bases, with 13 bases left in between. Germline CDR1 and CDR2: SGDLS and YYNGEE. CDR3 in DNA: TGTGCCAGCAGCGTAGCTCAGGGGAGTCGCACCGGGGAGCTGTTTTTT. Its protein product is CASSVAQGSRTGELFF.

The CDR3 bases are TGTGCCAGCAGATCCTACAGGGGTGGCACTGAAGCTTTCTTT. This encodes CASRSYRGGTEAFF. The chain combines TRBV6-5 with TRBJ1-1; 7 bases agree with TRBD1. The CDR3 length is 14 residues. Looked up from germline, CDR1 is MNHEY and CDR2 is SVGAGI. V lost 6 bases, J lost 4 bases, and 8 bases stayed unmatched.

This rearrangement joins TRBV4-2 to TRBJ1-2; perhaps TRBD1 as D (5 bases). With 0 bases removed from V and 4 bases from J, the gap between germline ends came to 12 bases. CDR1 is LGHNA, CDR2 YNFKEQ, per germline. The CDR3 runs to 15 residues. The CDR3 reads CASSQDFGTTYGYTF. The CDR3 DNA reads as TGTGCCAGCAGCCAAGATTTTGGGACGACCTATGGCTACACCTTC.

The chain employs TRBV15 and TRBJ1-5, with 7 bases matching TRBD1. The CDR3 runs to 13 residues. Germline-derived CDR1 and CDR2 are LNHNV and YYDKDF (reference sequence). V lost 4 bases, J lost 6 bases, and 3 bases stayed unmatched. Here the CDR3 DNA reads TGTGCCACCAGCACAGGGGGGGCTCAGCCCCAGCATTTT. Translated: CATSTGGAQPQHF.

The V gene is TRBV19, the J gene TRBJ1-5, with 9 bases that match TRBD1. Looked up from germline, CDR1 is LNHDA and CDR2 is SQIVND (reference sequence). Trimming at V came to 5 bases and at J to 6 bases, leaving 8 bases not matched to a gene. This CDR3 has 15 amino acids. CDR3 in amino acids: CASSSPGQGFQPQHF. The CDR3 nucleotides are TGTGCCAGTAGTTCTCCGGGACAGGGTTTTCAGCCCCAGCATTTT.

V usage is TRBV6-5 and J usage is TRBJ1-3; D possibly corresponds to TRBD1 (5 bases). This CDR3 region has 14 residues. The germline V and J ends were trimmed by 6 bases and 4 bases, with 13 bases remaining between them. Germline loops: CDR1 MNHEY, CDR2 SVGAGI. CDR3 region: CASRYQGPGNTIYF. The CDR3 DNA sequence: TGTGCCAGCAGGTACCAGGGACCCGGAAACACCATATATTTT.

The rearrangement joins TRBV10-3 to TRBJ2-7, with D maybe TRBD2 (5 bases). The CDR3 is made up of 16 amino acids. Germline-derived CDR1 and CDR2 are ENHRY and SYGVKD. The ends were cut back, 6 bases at V and 4 bases at J, with 22 bases in the middle. This chain's CDR3 is CAIRSLGERSQYEQYF. In nucleotides, the CDR3 is TGTGCCATCAGATCCCTCGGGGAGCGGAGCCAATACGAGCAGTACTTC.

This sequence joins TRBV19 and TRBJ1-5, with 7 bases lining up with TRBD1. The germline V gene encodes CDR1 LNHDA and CDR2 SQIVND (reference sequence). This CDR3 region has 14 residues. V shed 5 bases and J 7 bases; nucleotides not matched to a gene: 8. CDR3 region: CASSVTGEGQPQHF. DNA for the CDR3: TGTGCCAGTAGTGTAACAGGGGAGGGCCAGCCCCAGCATTTT. Combining the CDR3 with reference TRBV19 and TRBJ1-5 gives the whole variable domain DGGITQSPKYLFRKEGQNVTLSCEQNLNHDAMYWYRQDPGQGLRLIYYSQIVNDFQKGDIAEGYSVSREKKESFPLTVTSAQKNPTAFYLCASSVTGEGQPQHFGDGTRLSIL.

The chain links TRBV3-1 (or the pseudogene TRBV3-2) to TRBJ2-7, with TRBD2 matching over 7 bases. The CDR3 covers 14 residues. The junction had 4 bases not matched to a gene; V was cut back by 1 base and J by 4 bases. The germline V gene has CDR1 LGHDT and CDR2 YNNKEL (reference sequence). The CDR3: CASSQVGRVYEQYF. CDR3 coding DNA: TGTGCCAGCAGCCAAGTTGGGAGGGTTTACGAGCAGTACTTC.

The DNA for the CDR3 is TGTGCCATAGCACTGAGTGGGGAGACCCAGTACTTC. Residues: CAIALSGETQYF. V usage is TRBV6-5 and J usage is TRBJ2-5; D ambiguous. Germline V gives CDR1 MNHEY, CDR2 SVGAGI. The CDR3 runs to 12 residues. Trimming took 10 bases from V and 5 from J, leaving 14 bases between them.

This chain joins TRBV5-1 and TRBJ1-2, with D uncertain. Germline V CDR1 and CDR2: SGHRS, YFSETQ. The CDR3 loop spans 15 amino acids. V lost 0 bases and J 4 bases, leaving 13 bases between the germline ends. In DNA form, the CDR3 reads TGCGCCAGCAGCTTGGACCCACTTGGTGGCTATGGCTACACCTTC. Its translation is CASSLDPLGGYGYTF.

V gene TRBV12-5 combines with J gene TRBJ1-2; D is unclear. This CDR3 region has 15 residues. The V end lost 0 bases, the J end lost 2 bases, and 10 bases lay between the germline ends. Germline V CDR1 and CDR2: LGHNT, FRNRAP. This chain's CDR3 is CASGLVLATNYGYTF. The CDR3 bases are TGTGCTAGTGGTTTGGTGTTGGCAACCAACTATGGCTACACCTTC.

V gene TRBV7-6 combines with J gene TRBJ1-2; possibly TRBD1 for D (5 bases). The length of the CDR3 is 14 residues. CDR1 and CDR2 (germline): SGHVS, FNYEAQ. The ends were cut back, 5 bases at V and 4 bases at J, with 14 bases in the middle. CDR3 sequence: CASSLGTSVYGYTF. CDR3 coding DNA: TGTGCCAGCAGCCTAGGGACGTCGGTCTATGGCTACACCTTC.

Only one count was recorded for this clone. The same CDR3 arises from other DNA sequences in this sample as well. The genes are TRBV5-1 and TRBJ2-5; D not resolved. The CDR3 consists of 14 residues. Germline CDR1 SGHRS, CDR2 YFSETQ. Trimming cost V 0 bases and J 2 bases, with 8 bases left between them. The CDR3 spells CASSLGAAQETQYF. The CDR3 coding sequence is TGCGCCAGCAGCTTGGGGGCAGCTCAAGAGACCCAGTACTTC.

A few counts support this clone. J is TRBJ1-1 and V is TRBV7-9; 8 bases match TRBD1. CDR3 length: 14 amino acids. Germline CDR1 is SEHNR and CDR2 is FQNEAQ (reference sequence). J gave up 8 bases and V 1 base, and 6 bases lay outside the gene matches. CDR3: CASSLVNRGREAFF. CDR3 DNA sequence: TGTGCCAGCAGCTTAGTGAACAGGGGGAGAGAAGCTTTCTTT.